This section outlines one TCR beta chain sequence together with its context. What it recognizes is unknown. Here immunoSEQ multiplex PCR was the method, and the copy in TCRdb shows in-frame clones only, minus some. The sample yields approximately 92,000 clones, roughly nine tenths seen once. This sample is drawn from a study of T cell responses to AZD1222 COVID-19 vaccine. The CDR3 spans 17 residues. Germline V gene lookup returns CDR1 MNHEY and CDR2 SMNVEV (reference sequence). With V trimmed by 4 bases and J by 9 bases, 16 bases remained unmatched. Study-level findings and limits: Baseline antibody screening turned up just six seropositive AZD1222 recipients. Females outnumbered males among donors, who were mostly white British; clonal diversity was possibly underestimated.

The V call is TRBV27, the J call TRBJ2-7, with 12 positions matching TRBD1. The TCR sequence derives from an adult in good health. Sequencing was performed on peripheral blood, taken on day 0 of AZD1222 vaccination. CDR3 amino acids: CASSSGTGGLAALGQYF. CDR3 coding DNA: TGTGCCAGCAGTTCCGGGACAGGGGGCTTGGCGGCCCTGGGGCAGTACTTC.